This T cell receptor beta chain appears in the sequencing data of a study of cytomegalovirus exposure and HLA in healthy donors. The CDR3 loop spans 19 amino acids. Trimming cost V 0 bases and J 0 bases; bases outside gene matches: 8. CDR1 is SGHKS, CDR2 YYEKEE, per germline (reference sequence). The PCR was carried out with 60 Vbeta primers and 13 Jbeta primers. Sequencing was performed with immunoSEQ multiplex PCR; in TCRdb, only in-frame clones are kept and a portion is missing. The sample has around 210,000 clones; about 88% are singletons. The V call is TRBV5-5, the J call TRBJ1-6, with 8 bases matching TRBD1. The source of this sequence is a girl aged 2-10 years in good health and CMV-seronegative. Input material: PBMCs. CDR3 bases: TGTGCCAGCAGCTTGGCCTCACAGGGGGTTAGCTCCTATAATTCACCCCTCCACTTT. Protein: CASSLASQGVSSYNSPLHF.